The 8 T cell receptor beta chains presented below share a single source sample, sequenced in a study of graft-versus-host responses after intestinal transplantation. Repertoires were generated with immunoSEQ multiplex PCR, while TCRdb's copy carries only in-frame clones and drops some. The sample includes approximately 75,000 clones, almost 90% of them seen just once. Their recognized antigens are unknown. Sequences were derived from unstimulated CD8+ T cells sorted from spleen or lymph node cells, sampled before transplant. The receptors originated from a human donor who was the organ donor for an intestinal transplant.

J is TRBJ2-1 and V is TRBV5-1; 8 nucleotides line up with TRBD1. CDR1 SGHRS and CDR2 YFSETQ come from the germline V gene. CDR3 length: 12 residues. Germline trimming cut 9 bases from V and 9 bases from J; bases unmatched to any gene: 8. The CDR3 bases are TGCGCCACCCGAACAGGGGGGAGTGAGCAGTTCTTC. Translation: CATRTGGSEQFF. The full variable domain, in which reference TRBV5-1 and TRBJ2-1 provide the parts outside the CDR3, is KAGVTQTPRYLIKTRGQQVTLSCSPISGHRSVSWYQQTPGQGLQFLFEYFSETQRNKGNFPGRFSGRQFSNSRSEMNVSTLELGDSALYLCATRTGGSEQFFGPGTRLTVL.

The rearrangement uses TRBV7-2 and TRBJ2-7, with no clear D. CDR3 length equals 14 residues. Trimming took off 3 bases at V and 2 bases at J, with 11 bases between the two ends. CDR1 and CDR2 (germline): SGHTA, FQGNSA. The CDR3 sequence: CASSFYLGPYEQYV. CDR3 coding DNA: TGTGCCAGCAGCTTTTATTTGGGCCCCTACGAGCAGTACGTC.

The chain links TRBV7-6 to TRBJ2-2; 12 bases map to TRBD2. The CDR3 is 18 amino acids. Germline V gene sequence: CDR1 SGHVS, CDR2 FNYEAQ. Trimming took 5 bases from V and 0 from J; bases not matched to a gene: 7. The CDR3 protein is CASSPQTSGGANTGELFF. The DNA of the CDR3 is TGTGCCAGCAGCCCTCAGACTAGCGGGGGAGCGAACACCGGGGAGCTGTTTTTT.

The chain has TRBV4-2 and TRBJ2-2, with 10 bases that match TRBD2. Germline V gene data show CDR1 as LGHNA and CDR2 as YNFKEQ. The V segment lost 4 bases and the J segment 10 bases; nucleotides outside the gene matches: 9. This CDR3 is built from 15 residues. The CDR3, as DNA: TGTGCCAGCAGCCCAGCGGGGGGGGCTATAGAGGAGCTGTTTTTT. This codes for CASSPAGGAIEELFF.

The CDR3, as DNA: TGTGCCAGCAGCGTAGGAGGCGGGGGAGGCACCGGGGAGCTGTTTTTT. Amino acid sequence: CASSVGGGGGTGELFF. The genes are TRBV9 and TRBJ2-2; 7 bases are a match to TRBD2. Per the germline V gene, CDR1 is SGDLS and CDR2 is YYNGEE. The CDR3 covers 16 residues. With V trimmed by 0 bases and J by 4 bases, 6 bases remained unmatched.

The V call is TRBV9, the J call TRBJ2-1; D not certain. Per the germline V gene, CDR1 is SGDLS and CDR2 is YYNGEE. CDR3 length: 13 amino acids. V gave up 7 bases and J gave up 1 base, with 9 bases separating them. CDR3 in DNA: TGTGCCAGCGCGGCTACTTCCTACAATGAGCAGTTCTTC. This translates into CASAATSYNEQFF. Full variable domain (missing parts from reference TRBV9 and TRBJ2-1): DSGVTQTPKHLITATGQRVTLRCSPRSGDLSVYWYQQSLDQGLQFLIQYYNGEERAKGNILERFSAQQFPDLHSELNLSSLELGDSALYFCASAATSYNEQFFGPGTRLTVL.

The V call is TRBV5-1, the J call TRBJ1-2, with a possible D match to TRBD1 (6 bases). The germline gives CDR1 SGHRS, CDR2 YFSETQ. This CDR3 spans 17 amino acids. Trimming left V 0 bases short and J 10 bases short, with 25 bases between. DNA for the CDR3: TGCGCCAGCAGCTTGGAGCCATCGACAGGTTCCCTCCACGACTACACCTTC. As protein: CASSLEPSTGSLHDYTF. The entire variable domain, with the rest obtained from reference TRBV5-1 and TRBJ1-2, is as follows: KAGVTQTPRYLIKTRGQQVTLSCSPISGHRSVSWYQQTPGQGLQFLFEYFSETQRNKGNFPGRFSGRQFSNSRSEMNVSTLELGDSALYLCASSLEPSTGSLHDYTFGSGTRLTVV.

This chain joins TRBV19 and TRBJ2-7; TRBD1 agrees at 10 bases. Germline assignment: CDR1 LNHDA and CDR2 SQIVND (reference sequence). Trimming took 5 bases from V and 4 from J; bases not matched to a gene: 8. The CDR3 sequence is 15 residues long. The CDR3 here is CASSGWDRGRYEQYV. DNA of the CDR3: TGTGCCAGTAGTGGGTGGGACAGGGGAAGGTACGAGCAGTACGTC.